Presented here are 26 T cell receptor beta chains from one specimen sequenced in a study of T cell changes during pregnancy in multiple sclerosis (dated by TCRdb to between 2018 and 2021). The library was prepared using the immunoSEQ multiplex PCR assay. What TCRdb holds here is the immuneACCESS table cut down to in-frame rearrangements. Part of the clones is not present; checked against another copy, under half of the missing clones reflect an unresolved V gene, and the others are unexplained. The table for this sample lists about 38,000 clones; about nine tenths of them were counted only once. The ten largest clones capture 6.1% of the sample. This material consisted of CD8+ T cells from peripheral blood mononuclear cells, taken in the second trimester of pregnancy. These receptors were obtained from a female donor with multiple sclerosis, enrolled in a pregnancy study.

The CDR3 sequence is CASRRGQYGTDTQYF. In nucleotides, the CDR3 is TGTGCCAGCAGGCGGGGACAGTATGGGACAGATACGCAGTATTTT. The V and J genes are TRBV2 and TRBJ2-3; D is perhaps TRBD1 (7 bases). Germline V gene lookup returns CDR1 SNHLY and CDR2 FYNNEI. The germline V and J ends were trimmed by 6 bases and 3 bases, with 16 bases remaining between them. CDR3 length equals 15 residues.

Only a few counts were recorded for this clone. This chain connects TRBV7-8 to TRBJ1-5, with 7 positions matching TRBD1. This CDR3 region has 16 residues. V lost 1 base to trimming and J lost 4 bases; unmatched junction nucleotides: 7. From germline, CDR1 is SGHVS and CDR2 FQNEAQ. DNA of the CDR3: TGTGCCAGCAGCTTAGAGGGACAGCTTATTAATCAGCCCCAGCATTTT. Translation gives CASSLEGQLINQPQHF.

This clone was seen a single time. This chain links TRBV7-8 with TRBJ1-1; D is unclear. CDR3 length: 11 residues. Trimming took off 5 bases at V and 7 bases at J, with 8 bases between the two ends. Looked up from germline, CDR1 is SGHVS and CDR2 is FQNEAQ. CDR3 in DNA: TGTGCCAGCAGCCCCCGGGATGAAGCTTTCTTT. It is translated as CASSPRDEAFF.

The V call is TRBV23-1, the J call TRBJ2-7; D gene unclear. TRBV23-1 is treated as an ORF (open reading frame) with a function not yet certain. The ends were cut back, 4 bases at V and 7 bases at J, with 8 bases in the middle. This CDR3 has 11 amino acids. CDR3 region: CASSPPGEQYF. The CDR3 DNA sequence: TGCGCCAGCAGTCCCCCCGGTGAGCAGTACTTC.

The chain employs TRBV20-1 and TRBJ1-1, with a tentative D call TRBD1 (5 bases). The CDR3 has 11 residues. CDR1 is DFQATT and CDR2 is SNEGSKA in the germline V gene (reference sequence). Trimming took 5 bases from V and 7 from J, leaving 11 bases between them. In DNA, the CDR3 is TGCAGTGCTCAGGGATATGTTGAAGCTTTCTTT. Its translation: CSAQGYVEAFF.

The chain joins TRBV5-1 to TRBJ1-1; D is ambiguous. V was clipped by 1 base and J by 5 bases, with 9 bases between them. The CDR3 has 13 amino acids. CDR1 is SGHRS and CDR2 is YFSETQ in the germline V gene. The CDR3 loop is CASSLMRATEAFF. Here the CDR3 DNA reads TGCGCCAGCAGCTTGATGAGGGCAACTGAAGCTTTCTTT.

The chain couples TRBV9 to TRBJ2-5; possibly TRBD2 for D (6 bases). V dropped 0 bases and J dropped 0 bases, with 12 bases sitting between them. This CDR3 is built from 16 residues. The germline gives CDR1 SGDLS, CDR2 YYNGEE. DNA for the CDR3: TGTGCCAGCAGCGTAGAGGGCGGGGCGTACCAAGAGACCCAGTACTTC. This codes for CASSVEGGAYQETQYF.

This rearrangement joins TRBV12-5 to TRBJ1-1; D is perhaps TRBD1 (5 bases). The CDR3 covers 15 residues. The V end lost 3 bases, the J end lost 0 bases, and 11 bases lay between the germline ends. Per the germline V gene, CDR1 is LGHNT and CDR2 is FRNRAP. CDR3 bases: TGTGCTAGTGGTTTTGGGGCAGAACTGAACACTGAAGCTTTCTTT. It specifies CASGFGAELNTEAFF. The full variable domain, with the rest looked up from reference TRBV12-5 and TRBJ1-1, is DARVTQTPRHKVTEMGQEVTMRCQPILGHNTVFWYRQTMMQGLELLAYFRNRAPLDDSGMPKDRFSAEMPDATLATLKIQPSEPRDSAVYFCASGFGAELNTEAFFGQGTRLTVV.

CDR3 in DNA: TGCAGCGTTGAAGAGGGAGTGGGCGGTCTTATGGAGACCCAGTACTTC. Encoded protein: CSVEEGVGGLMETQYF. The chain couples TRBV29-1 to TRBJ2-5, with a weak D call TRBD2 (5 bases). Germline V gene data show CDR1 as SQVTM and CDR2 as ANQGSEA. This CDR3 has 16 residues. Trimming removed 0 bases at V and 5 bases at J, with 19 bases between. The complete variable domain, with remaining parts taken from reference TRBV29-1 and TRBJ2-5, reads SAVISQKPSRDICQRGTSLTIQCQVDSQVTMMFWYRQQPGQSLTLIATANQGSEATYESGFVIDKFPISRPNLTFSTLTVSNMSPEDSSIYLCSVEEGVGGLMETQYFGPGTRLLVL.

This clone is a singleton in its sample. J is TRBJ1-3 and V is TRBV4-3; D remains unclear. Germline CDR1 and CDR2: LGHNA and YSLEER. Trimming stripped 0 bases from V and 0 bases from J, with 15 bases between. CDR3 size: 18 residues. CDR3 sequence (DNA): TGCGCCAGCAGCCAAGATGTTACAGTTTATGTCTCTGGAAACACCATATATTTT. This translates into CASSQDVTVYVSGNTIYF.

This clone was picked up a small number of times. The chain has TRBV19 and TRBJ1-1; D perhaps matches TRBD1 (5 bases). CDR3 length: 16 amino acids. The V and J ends lost 4 bases and 2 bases respectively, with 17 bases between them. Germline V gene lookup returns CDR1 LNHDA and CDR2 SQIVND (reference sequence). The CDR3 loop is CASSTAGGMANTEAFF. The DNA for the CDR3 is TGTGCCAGTAGTACCGCCGGGGGGATGGCCAACACTGAAGCTTTCTTT.

This clone was counted a few times. The chain uses TRBV15 and TRBJ1-2; 9 bases align to TRBD1. Per the germline V gene, CDR1 is LNHNV and CDR2 is YYDKDF (reference sequence). CDR3 length: 14 residues. The ends lost 8 bases at V and 2 bases at J; junction bases unmatched: 6. CDR3 in amino acids: CATSGTGYNYGYTF. CDR3 DNA: TGTGCCACCTCTGGGACAGGGTACAACTATGGCTACACCTTC. The full variable domain, rest sourced from reference TRBV15 and TRBJ1-2, is DAMVIQNPRYQVTQFGKPVTLSCSQTLNHNVMYWYQQKSSQAPKLLFHYYDKDFNNEADTPDNFQSRRPNTSFCFLDIRSPGLGDTAMYLCATSGTGYNYGYTFGSGTRLTVV.

The chain is built from TRBV7-9 and TRBJ2-1, with 10 bases matching TRBD2. This CDR3 spans 15 amino acids. Losses at the gene ends were 4 bases for V and 10 bases for J; bases not matched to a gene: 10. Germline lookup yields CDR1 SEHNR and CDR2 FQNEAQ (reference sequence). CDR3 in DNA: TGTGCCAGCAGCTCGGCGTCGCTAGCGGGAGACGAGCAGTTCTTC. Translated: CASSSASLAGDEQFF.

The chain joins TRBV7-9 to TRBJ1-2; D gene uncertain. The CDR3 is made up of 14 amino acids. The ends were cut back, 3 bases at V and 0 bases at J, with 8 bases in the middle. The germline gives CDR1 SEHNR, CDR2 FQNEAQ (reference sequence). The DNA of the CDR3 is TGTGCCAGCAGCTTTACTGGTCCTAACTATGGCTACACCTTC. This codes for CASSFTGPNYGYTF. Full variable domain (rest looked up from reference TRBV7-9 and TRBJ1-2): DTGVSQNPRHKITKRGQNVTFRCDPISEHNRLYWYRQTLGQGPEFLTYFQNEAQLEKSRLLSDRFSAERPKGSFSTLEIQRTEQGDSAMYLCASSFTGPNYGYTFGSGTRLTVV.

V usage is TRBV6-1 and J usage is TRBJ2-2; D not certain. CDR1 is MNHNS and CDR2 is SASEGT in the germline V gene. Trimming stripped 7 bases from V and 5 bases from J, with 8 bases between. The CDR3 runs to 12 residues. This CDR3 reads CASNQVTGELFF. The DNA of the CDR3 is TGTGCCAGCAACCAGGTTACCGGGGAGCTGTTTTTT.

The V call is TRBV9, the J call TRBJ2-3; no definite D call. The length of the CDR3 is 13 residues. V was trimmed by 4 bases and J by 5 bases, leaving 11 bases between them. Per germline, CDR1 SGDLS and CDR2 YYNGEE. For the CDR3, the DNA is TGTGCCAGCAGCCCGCAGAGGTTAGATACGCAGTATTTT. It yields the protein CASSPQRLDTQYF. Full variable domain (outside the CDR3, taken from reference TRBV9 and TRBJ2-3): DSGVTQTPKHLITATGQRVTLRCSPRSGDLSVYWYQQSLDQGLQFLIQYYNGEERAKGNILERFSAQQFPDLHSELNLSSLELGDSALYFCASSPQRLDTQYFGPGTRLTVL.

This chain uses TRBV7-6 with TRBJ2-1; 7 bases are shared with TRBD2. This CDR3 has 15 residues. V dropped 0 bases and J dropped 6; count of bases not matched to a gene: 5. Germline V gives CDR1 SGHVS, CDR2 FNYEAQ. CDR3 protein: CASSLAGGPSNEQFF. In DNA form, the CDR3 reads TGTGCCAGCAGCTTAGCGGGAGGGCCGTCCAATGAGCAGTTCTTC.

The rearrangement links TRBV29-1 to TRBJ1-1; D remains ambiguous. Trimming left V 6 bases short and J 0 bases short, with 20 bases between. This CDR3 is 16 amino acids long. The V gene's germline CDR1 is SQVTM and CDR2 ANQGSEA. The CDR3 DNA reads TGCAGCGTCACCGGAGACTATAAGGCTATGAACACTGAAGCTTTCTTT. Translation: CSVTGDYKAMNTEAFF.

Only one count was recorded for this clone. The V call is TRBV7-9, the J call TRBJ2-1; a weak D match, TRBD2 (5 bases). V lost 2 bases and J lost 6, with 5 bases in between. Germline CDR1 reads SEHNR; CDR2 reads FQNEAQ (reference sequence). The CDR3 extends over 12 amino acids. CDR3 region: CASSLSGNEQFF. The CDR3 nucleotides are TGTGCCAGCAGCTTAAGCGGCAATGAGCAGTTCTTC. Filled out from reference TRBV7-9 and TRBJ2-1, the complete variable domain reads DTGVSQNPRHKITKRGQNVTFRCDPISEHNRLYWYRQTLGQGPEFLTYFQNEAQLEKSRLLSDRFSAERPKGSFSTLEIQRTEQGDSAMYLCASSLSGNEQFFGPGTRLTVL.

This chain joins TRBV15 and TRBJ1-5; the D is unclear. The CDR3 loop spans 14 amino acids. Trimming left V 0 bases short and J 6 bases short, with 9 bases between. Germline V gives CDR1 LNHNV, CDR2 YYDKDF (reference sequence). The CDR3 loop reads CATSRDLLGQPQHF. CDR3 coding DNA: TGTGCCACCAGCAGAGATTTGCTAGGTCAGCCCCAGCATTTT. Supplemented by reference TRBV15 and TRBJ1-5, the full variable domain reads DAMVIQNPRYQVTQFGKPVTLSCSQTLNHNVMYWYQQKSSQAPKLLFHYYDKDFNNEADTPDNFQSRRPNTSFCFLDIRSPGLGDTAMYLCATSRDLLGQPQHFGDGTRLSIL.

The chain couples TRBV19 to TRBJ2-7, with 9 bases that match TRBD1. Germline lookup yields CDR1 LNHDA and CDR2 SQIVND (reference sequence). The CDR3 consists of 15 residues. With V trimmed by 5 bases and J by 2 bases, 7 bases remained unmatched. The CDR3 DNA reads as TGTGCCAGTAGTCAGGGGGGGACAGGGCCCTACGAGCAGTACTTC. It translates to CASSQGGTGPYEQYF.

This sequence joins TRBV18 and TRBJ1-1; 8 nucleotides line up with TRBD1. Looked up from germline, CDR1 is KGHSH and CDR2 is LQKENI. The V gene end was trimmed by 2 bases and the J gene end by 0 bases; junction bases not matched to a gene: 8. The CDR3 contains 17 residues. CDR3 nucleotide sequence: TGTGCCAGCTCACCAGGGGACAGGCGCATCCTGAACACTGAAGCTTTCTTT. The encoded protein is CASSPGDRRILNTEAFF.

V gene TRBV7-9 combines with J gene TRBJ2-3; D is uncertain. CDR1 is SEHNR and CDR2 is FQNEAQ in the germline V gene (reference sequence). The CDR3 is 16 amino acids. V was pared by 1 base and J by 0 bases, with 11 bases between. The CDR3 region is CASSLVGVPSTDTQYF. The DNA of the CDR3 is TGTGCCAGCAGCTTAGTCGGAGTCCCTAGCACAGATACGCAGTATTTT.

The chain joins TRBV10-1 to TRBJ2-7; TRBD1 is a possible D gene (5 bases). Germline V CDR1 and CDR2: WNHNN, SYGVQD (reference sequence). V was clipped by 0 bases and J by 6 bases, with 15 bases between them. The CDR3 runs 15 residues. The CDR3 nucleotides read TGCGCCAGCAGTGAGTCAGGGGCGAACCCCACCGAGCAGTACTTC. Its protein is CASSESGANPTEQYF.

The chain recombines TRBV27 with TRBJ1-1, with D perhaps TRBD1 (5 bases). Trimming pared 5 bases from V and 3 bases from J, leaving 10 bases between. This CDR3 spans 13 amino acids. Germline lookup yields CDR1 MNHEY and CDR2 SMNVEV (reference sequence). The CDR3 here is CASSNWGDTEAFF. Here the CDR3 DNA reads TGTGCCAGCAGTAATTGGGGGGACACTGAAGCTTTCTTT.

The chain joins TRBV28 to TRBJ2-1; the match to TRBD1 covers 7 bases. The junction had 12 bases not matched to a gene; V was cut back by 5 bases and J by 5 bases. Per the germline V gene, CDR1 is MDHEN and CDR2 is SYDVKM. The CDR3 runs to 16 residues. CDR3 sequence: CASSASARGQDNEQFF. The CDR3, as DNA: TGTGCCAGCAGTGCGTCGGCGAGGGGGCAGGACAATGAGCAGTTCTTC.